The clone carrying this T cell receptor beta chain occurred many times. Its antigen is not identified. V was pared by 3 bases and J by 5 bases, with 11 bases between. CDR1 and CDR2 (germline): SGHAT, FQNNGV. The CDR3 sequence is 14 residues long. A 5'RACE template-switching step, the method used to make TCR cDNA, added a universal primer site and UMIs. One entry per CDR3 protein results from TCRdb running MiXCR on the 5' RACE reads. The sample includes 100,000 to 150,000 distinct CDR3 sequences, about 7% of them seen just once. This entry belongs to a study of T cells after yellow fever vaccination. General study points: The booster response re-showed most primary clones: approximately 95% CD4, around 87% CD8.

This sequence joins TRBV11-2 and TRBJ2-1; D is perhaps TRBD1 or TRBD2 (5 bases each). The source is a man younger than 30 who received the YFV17D yellow fever vaccine. The material was CD4+ T cells sorted from PBMCs, obtained roughly seven weeks after the first yellow fever vaccination. CDR3 coding DNA: TGTGCCAGCAGCTTCCGGGACCCCGACAATGAGCAGTTCTTC. Amino acids: CASSFRDPDNEQFF.